This T cell receptor beta chain derives from a study of T-cell memory formation after mild COVID-19 (dated by TCRdb to the early 2020s). Regarding the complete study: Most TCR sequence clusters were specific to one of the two donors. In a couple of donors, T-cell clones that expanded and contracted after mild COVID-19 were followed by sequencing TCRalpha and TCRbeta repertoires longitudinally. Two young, previously healthy adult volunteers, one female and one male, were included in the cohort.

Beyond this particular receptor, the publication reports: Whether the second-wave clones peaking on day 37 were SARS-CoV-2 specific was not confirmed. From day 15 to 85, contracting clones showed balanced CD4/CD8 phenotypes, whereas a second wave of clones that expanded from day 15 to 37 leaned towards CD4+. Only a couple of mild cases were covered in the study, and larger cohorts including severe cases with pre-infection samples were considered necessary. Contracting CD4+ clones were found mainly in CM and EM memory subsets, while CD8+ clones were enriched in EMRA. The detection of some responding clones in pre-infection memory suggests that pre-existing cross-reactive memory T cells joined the SARS-CoV-2 response.

Sequencing used an Illumina NovaSeq 6000. TCRalpha and TCRbeta cDNA libraries were constructed by 5'RACE with constant-segment primers, with sample barcodes and unique molecular identifiers being introduced. Trizol reagent was used to extract RNA from every sample. Libraries were amplified in two PCR steps, with a second sample barcode and Illumina TruSeq adapters added in the second step. The libraries were sequenced on an Illumina NovaSeq using 2 x 150 bp paired-end reads. On the authors' methods: Reads were demultiplexed and collapsed into UMI-guided consensus sequences with migec v1.2.7. With mixcr v2.1.11, UMI consensuses were aligned to TRA and TRB V and J templates and assembled into clonotypes. A clonotype was counted as expanded or contracted only if both edgeR and NoisET called the change significant, with noise models trained on biological replicates. For edgeR calls, a false discovery rate-adjusted p below 0.01 and a log2 fold-change threshold of 1 were applied. As an exploratory analysis of dynamics, max-normalized trajectories of the 1000 most abundant clonotypes were examined by PCA with hierarchical clustering. Each responding clone was given a CD4 or CD8 phenotype based on the CD4+ and CD8+ repertoires, which had been sequenced separately. TCRdb reprocessed the public reads (quality trimming at Q25 with fastp, clone calling with MiXCR) and kept in-frame beta chains. Identical CDR3 protein sequences are pooled into one entry, listed with their most common genes and DNA. TCRdb, not the authors, supplied the V and J calls. This sample comprises 450,000 to 650,000 distinct CDR3 sequences, approximately 18% of them detected only once. The ten largest clones capture around 12% of the sample.

PBMCs were isolated by Ficoll-Paque density gradient centrifugation. There are a few counts of this clonotype. Its antigen target is currently unknown. No per-base quality is available; no much larger clone lies one base away. The CDR3 starts with the cysteine, ends with the phenylalanine, and has 12 residues. Only the CDR3 region is kept as DNA, spanning 36 bases read in frame from base 1. Per the germline V gene, SQVTM is the CDR1 and ANQGSEA is the CDR2. V and J are truncated by 6 bases and 3 bases respectively, leaving an intervening sequence of 11 bases. Source material: PBMCs or a T cell subset sorted from them (not recorded which). The origin of this receptor is an adult woman who had mild COVID-19 (a few samples of this study predate the infection). The sample titles of this study are shuffled in the database, so cell type and time point are left out; the donor was told from shared clones. The rearranged chain carries TRBV29-1 and TRBJ2-5; matching of 5 bases hints at TRBD1 as the D gene. The nucleotide sequence is given as TGCAGCGTCGAACCCAGGGAAGAGACCCAGTACTTC. Protein translation: CSVEPREETQYF.